The 32 T cell receptor beta chains below come from one sample, sequenced in a study of cytomegalovirus exposure and HLA in healthy donors (dated by TCRdb to the late 2010s). To prepare the library, the immunoSEQ multiplex PCR assay was applied. For the multiplex PCR, a mixture combining 60 forward primers for TCR Vbeta segments and 13 reverse primers for TCR Jbeta segments was used. TCRdb mirrors the immuneACCESS table, restricted to in-frame sequences. Some clones are absent from its copies; in checked studies, under half trace to an unresolved V gene, and the reason for the others is unknown. This sample is represented by more than 90,000 clones; 80% to 85% of them were singletons. 22% of the sample goes to the ten largest clones. Sequencing was done on a sample of PBMCs. The origin of the receptors is a man younger than 45 in good health and CMV-seropositive.

On this clone itself: Other DNA sequences within the sample encode an identical CDR3. The gene calls are TRBV10-1 and TRBJ1-1, with D perhaps TRBD1 (6 bases). Per germline, CDR1 WNHNN and CDR2 SYGVQD (reference sequence). CDR3 length: 13 residues. Trimming cost V 3 bases and J 1 base, with 6 bases left between them. The CDR3 bases are TGCGCCAGCAGTGAACAGGGGAACACTGAAGCTTTCTTT. Translated, it gives CASSEQGNTEAFF.

The chain employs TRBV7-8 and TRBJ2-7; D possibly corresponds to TRBD2 (5 bases). This CDR3 has 13 residues. Trimming took off 1 base at V and 6 bases at J, with 10 bases between the two ends. Germline V gene lookup returns CDR1 SGHVS and CDR2 FQNEAQ. The CDR3 sequence: CASSLGGVVEQYV. CDR3 DNA: TGTGCCAGCAGCTTAGGGGGAGTTGTCGAGCAGTACGTC.

The rearrangement uses TRBV5-8 and TRBJ2-1, with TRBD1 identical over 10 bases. Germline V gene data show CDR1 as SGHTS and CDR2 as YDEGEE. The CDR3 totals 15 residues. V lost 5 bases to trimming and J lost 12 bases; unmatched junction nucleotides: 14. CDR3 nucleotide sequence: TGTGCCAGCAGTTTTAGTCGACAGGGGGCGGCTGGGCAGTTCTTC. Protein product: CASSFSRQGAAGQFF.

V gene TRBV28 combines with J gene TRBJ2-1; 8 bases are shared with TRBD2. This CDR3 has 14 residues. The germline V gene has CDR1 MDHEN and CDR2 SYDVKM. J lost 3 bases, V lost 7 bases, and 5 bases had no gene match. CDR3 nucleotide sequence: TGTGCCAGCAACCCAGCGGGGGTCTACAATGAGCAGTTCTTC. As protein: CASNPAGVYNEQFF.

The V and J genes are TRBV18 and TRBJ2-7; 8 bases fit TRBD1. The junction had 6 bases not matched to a gene; V was cut back by 2 bases and J by 6 bases. Germline V lookup: CDR1 KGHSH, CDR2 LQKENI. This CDR3 comprises 14 residues. The CDR3 sequence is CASSPGTGRREQYF. In DNA form, the CDR3 reads TGTGCCAGCTCACCAGGGACAGGCCGCCGCGAGCAGTACTTC.

Here the CDR3 DNA reads TGTGCCAGCGGACAGGGGGATTATTCACCCCTCCACTTT. Encoded protein: CASGQGDYSPLHF. The chain employs TRBV2 and TRBJ1-6; 10 bases map to TRBD1. The CDR3 covers 13 residues. The germline gives CDR1 SNHLY, CDR2 FYNNEI. V lost 8 bases and J lost 8; bases outside the gene matches: 3. Full variable domain (outside the CDR3, taken from reference TRBV2 and TRBJ1-6): EPEVTQTPSHQVTQMGQEVILRCVPISNHLYFYWYRQILGQKVEFLVSFYNNEISEKSEIFDDQFSVERPDGSNFTLKIRSTKLEDSAMYFCASGQGDYSPLHFGNGTRLTVT.

V gene TRBV5-1 combines with J gene TRBJ2-3, with D perhaps matching TRBD2 (6 bases). This CDR3 is 14 amino acids long. V lost 3 bases and J 4 bases, leaving 12 bases between the germline ends. CDR1 and CDR2 (germline): SGHRS, YFSETQ. CDR3 loop: CASSSQGGADTQYF. CDR3 bases: TGCGCCAGCAGCTCCCAGGGCGGGGCAGATACGCAGTATTTT.

V and J are TRBV6-1 and TRBJ2-5, with 10 bases lining up with TRBD2. The ends lost 7 bases at V and 1 base at J; junction bases unmatched: 3. CDR1 and CDR2 (germline): MNHNS, SASEGT. The CDR3 is made up of 14 amino acids. The CDR3 loop reads CASISGGFQETQYF. The DNA for the CDR3 is TGTGCCAGCATTAGCGGGGGGTTCCAAGAGACCCAGTACTTC.

V gene TRBV28 combines with J gene TRBJ1-6, with D possibly matching TRBD1 (6 bases). V was trimmed by 4 bases and J by 9 bases, leaving 10 bases between them. The CDR3 has 13 residues. The V gene's germline CDR1 is MDHEN and CDR2 SYDVKM. In DNA form, the CDR3 reads TGTGCCAGCAGTTCCCCAGGGGTTTCACCCCTCCACTTT. The encoded protein is CASSSPGVSPLHF.

The chain couples TRBV11-3 to TRBJ2-1, with D maybe TRBD1 (6 bases). Germline V gene sequence: CDR1 SGHNT, CDR2 YENEEA. The CDR3 runs to 16 residues. With 5 bases removed from V and 3 bases from J, the gap between germline ends came to 17 bases. CDR3 sequence reads: CASSAADREVYNEQFF. The DNA of the CDR3 is TGTGCCAGCAGCGCGGCGGACAGAGAAGTCTACAATGAGCAGTTCTTC. The complete variable domain, with remaining parts taken from reference TRBV11-3 and TRBJ2-1, reads EAGVVQSPRYKIIEKKQPVAFWCNPISGHNTLYWYLQNLGQGPELLIRYENEEAVDDSQLPKDRFSAERLKGVDSTLKIQPAELGDSAVYLCASSAADREVYNEQFFGPGTRLTVL.

This clone was recorded only once. This chain joins TRBV7-3 and TRBJ2-3, with D maybe TRBD2 (6 bases). The CDR3 is 13 amino acids. Germline assignment: CDR1 SGHTA and CDR2 FQGTGA. With 4 bases removed from V and 10 bases from J, the gap between germline ends came to 15 bases. The CDR3 spells CASSSTRTGAQYF. The CDR3 DNA follows: TGTGCCAGCAGCTCCACGCGGACGGGGGCGCAGTATTTT. The full variable domain, its missing parts supplied by reference TRBV7-3 and TRBJ2-3, is GAGVSQTPSNKVTEKGKYVELRCDPISGHTALYWYRQSLGQGPEFLIYFQGTGAADDSGLPNDRFFAVRPEGSVSTLKIQRTERGDSAVYLCASSSTRTGAQYFGPGTRLTVL.

The rearrangement uses TRBV27 and TRBJ2-1; 13 bases are a match to TRBD2. The CDR3 extends over 14 amino acids. CDR1 MNHEY and CDR2 SMNVEV come from the germline V gene (reference sequence). V lost 8 bases, J lost 4 bases, and 2 bases stayed unmatched. CDR3 sequence: CASGLAGVYNEQFF. As DNA, the CDR3 is TGTGCCAGCGGACTAGCGGGGGTTTACAATGAGCAGTTCTTC.

The chain uses TRBV7-9 and TRBJ2-3, with 10 nucleotides matching TRBD2. Germline V gene sequence: CDR1 SEHNR, CDR2 FQNEAQ (reference sequence). Losses at the gene ends were 1 base for V and 7 bases for J; bases not matched to a gene: 5. This CDR3 spans 15 amino acids. The DNA of the CDR3 is TGTGCCAGCAGCTTAGTAGCGGGAGGTCGACATACGCAGTATTTT. This translates into CASSLVAGGRHTQYF.

The chain combines TRBV12-5 with TRBJ1-2; TRBD1 matches 9 bases. This CDR3 region has 13 residues. Germline-derived CDR1 and CDR2 are LGHNT and FRNRAP. J gave up 8 bases and V 3 bases, and 4 bases lay outside the gene matches. As DNA, the CDR3 is TGTGCTAGTGGTTTCGGGACAGGGCACGGCTACACCTTC. Translation gives CASGFGTGHGYTF.

The V and J genes are TRBV30 and TRBJ2-3, with D maybe TRBD2 (7 bases). Germline V gene lookup returns CDR1 GTSNPN and CDR2 SVGIG (reference sequence). The CDR3 is made up of 14 amino acids. V lost 1 base and J lost 8, with 16 bases in between. The CDR3, as DNA: TGTGCCTGGAGTGGGGGCGGGGGCCGGTCTACGCAGTATTTT. Its protein product is CAWSGGGGRSTQYF.

V is TRBV5-8 and J is TRBJ1-1, with D possibly matching TRBD1 (6 bases). Trimming stripped 1 base from V and 6 bases from J, with 19 bases between. The CDR3 runs 16 residues. Germline loops: CDR1 SGHTS, CDR2 YDEGEE. CDR3 sequence reads: CASSLLVRTARSEAFF. In DNA, the CDR3 is TGTGCCAGCAGCTTGTTAGTCCGGACAGCTAGATCTGAAGCTTTCTTT.

This chain connects TRBV6-1 to TRBJ1-4; D is perhaps TRBD1 (6 bases). The CDR3 is 15 residues long. Germline V gives CDR1 MNHNS, CDR2 SASEGT. Trimming stripped 5 bases from V and 6 bases from J, with 16 bases between. This chain's CDR3 is CASSQGQTRDEKLFF. CDR3 in DNA: TGTGCCAGCAGTCAAGGACAGACCAGAGATGAAAAACTGTTTTTT.

The CDR3 DNA reads as TGTGCCAGCAGCACCCAGGGGATTGCTGAAGCTTTCTTT. Translated, it gives CASSTQGIAEAFF. The J gene is TRBJ1-1, the V gene TRBV7-3; tentatively, D is TRBD1 (6 bases). The CDR3 totals 13 residues. V was shortened by 5 bases and J by 6 bases, with 13 bases between the two germline ends. The germline V gene encodes CDR1 SGHTA and CDR2 FQGTGA.

V and J are TRBV28 and TRBJ1-2; D perhaps matches TRBD1 (6 bases). The CDR3 is 14 residues long. Trimming took off 3 bases at V and 9 bases at J, with 17 bases between the two ends. Germline V CDR1 and CDR2: MDHEN, SYDVKM. The CDR3 DNA sequence: TGTGCCAGCAGTTTGGTTGCGGTGGGGGCAAGCTACACCTTC. Its protein product is CASSLVAVGASYTF.

The DNA for the CDR3 is TGTGCCAGCGAGCTGACAGGGTCGGCGAGCTACACCTTC. It yields the protein CASELTGSASYTF. The chain recombines TRBV28 with TRBJ1-2, with 7 bases aligning to TRBD1. V gave up 8 bases and J gave up 9 bases; unmatched junction bases: 12. Germline CDR1 reads MDHEN; CDR2 reads SYDVKM. This CDR3 spans 13 amino acids.

This clone was detected once. This chain joins TRBV15 and TRBJ1-4; TRBD1 matches 9 bases. CDR1 and CDR2 (germline): LNHNV, YYDKDF (reference sequence). The CDR3 consists of 15 residues. The V segment lost 1 base and the J segment 7 bases; nucleotides outside the gene matches: 4. CDR3 nucleotide sequence: TGTGCCACCAGCAGAGCCACAGGGGGCGGTGAAAAACTGTTTTTT. Amino acid sequence: CATSRATGGGEKLFF.

This clone was observed once. V usage is TRBV6-6 and J usage is TRBJ2-1, with D perhaps TRBD2 (7 bases). This CDR3 contains 14 residues. The germline V and J ends were trimmed by 8 bases and 9 bases, with 20 bases remaining between them. Germline-derived CDR1 and CDR2 are MNHNY and SVGAGI (reference sequence). The chain's CDR3 is CASGRGADIGEQFF. The CDR3 DNA sequence: TGTGCCAGCGGTCGGGGGGCGGATATAGGTGAGCAGTTCTTC.

This sequence joins TRBV27 and TRBJ2-2; D remains ambiguous. The CDR3 loop spans 15 amino acids. Trimming took off 2 bases at V and 1 base at J, with 8 bases between the two ends. The germline V gene has CDR1 MNHEY and CDR2 SMNVEV (reference sequence). The CDR3 nucleotides are TGTGCCAGCAGTTTAGAGAACAGGAACACCGGGGAGCTGTTTTTT. Its translation is CASSLENRNTGELFF.

This rearrangement joins TRBV7-7 to TRBJ2-5, with 11 bases fitting TRBD2. Germline CDR1 reads SSHAT; CDR2 reads FNYEAQ (reference sequence). CDR3 length: 16 amino acids. The V segment lost 0 bases and the J segment 4 bases; nucleotides outside the gene matches: 4. The CDR3: CASSLARLAGGETQYF. Written as DNA, the CDR3 is TGTGCCAGCAGCTTAGCGCGGCTAGCGGGAGGAGAGACCCAGTACTTC.

There are a few counts of this clone. The chain links TRBV19 to TRBJ1-3; D possibly corresponds to TRBD1 (5 bases). This CDR3 has 15 residues. CDR1 is LNHDA, CDR2 SQIVND, per germline (reference sequence). Trimming removed 5 bases at V and 1 base at J, with 12 bases between. The CDR3 DNA is TGTGCCAGTAGTTTAACCCGACAGTCTGGAAACACCATATATTTT. Protein sequence: CASSLTRQSGNTIYF.

CDR3 DNA sequence: TGTGCCAGCAGTTACTCGCCGCAGGGTGGGTACGAGCAGTACTTC. Amino acid sequence: CASSYSPQGGYEQYF. This chain connects TRBV6-5 to TRBJ2-5, with D perhaps matching TRBD1 (5 bases). The tail of the sequence fits TRBJ2-7 better, so the J call may be wrong. This CDR3 has 15 residues. Germline V CDR1 and CDR2: MNHEY, SVGAGI.

The rearrangement joins TRBV5-5 to TRBJ1-1, with a weak D call TRBD1 (6 bases). With 0 bases removed from V and 3 bases from J, the gap between germline ends came to 12 bases. The CDR3 sequence is 15 residues long. Germline CDR1 is SGHKS and CDR2 is YYEKEE (reference sequence). Here the CDR3 reads CASSLAAGGHTEAFF. CDR3 sequence (DNA): TGTGCCAGCAGCTTGGCCGCGGGGGGCCACACTGAAGCTTTCTTT.

V and J are TRBV9 and TRBJ1-1; no firm D call. The CDR3 is 11 amino acids. Germline values: CDR1 SGDLS, CDR2 YYNGEE. V lost 5 bases to trimming and J lost 4 bases, with 6 bases between them. This chain's CDR3 is CASRRVTEAFF. As DNA, the CDR3 is TGTGCCAGCAGGCGTGTCACTGAAGCTTTCTTT.

This sequence joins TRBV7-6 and TRBJ2-6; tentative D call: TRBD1 (6 bases). Trimming cost V 5 bases and J 4 bases, with 9 bases left between them. CDR1 and CDR2 from the germline V gene are SGHVS and FNYEAQ. There are 14 residues in the CDR3. The CDR3 coding sequence is TGTGCCAGCAGCACAGGGTCAGGGGCCAACGTCCTGACTTTC. It is translated as CASSTGSGANVLTF.

The genes are TRBV19 and TRBJ2-1, with D perhaps TRBD2 (6 bases). The CDR3 consists of 13 residues. V was cut by 4 bases and J by 9 bases, with 13 bases left in between. Germline CDR1 is LNHDA and CDR2 is SQIVND (reference sequence). Written as DNA, the CDR3 is TGTGCCAGTAGTAGAAGGGGACTTGTTGAGCAGTTCTTC. This translates into CASSRRGLVEQFF. Looking up the rest from reference TRBV19 and TRBJ2-1 gives the full variable domain: DGGITQSPKYLFRKEGQNVTLSCEQNLNHDAMYWYRQDPGQGLRLIYYSQIVNDFQKGDIAEGYSVSREKKESFPLTVTSAQKNPTAFYLCASSRRGLVEQFFGPGTRLTVL.

CDR3 amino acids: CASSPTGHPYEQYF. CDR3 nucleotide sequence: TGCGCCAGCAGCCCCACGGGACACCCCTACGAGCAGTACTTC. The chain is built from TRBV5-1 and TRBJ2-7, with D perhaps matching TRBD1 (6 bases). Germline CDR1 SGHRS, CDR2 YFSETQ. The CDR3 is made up of 14 amino acids. Trimming pared 4 bases from V and 2 bases from J, leaving 13 bases between.

The chain carries TRBV6-6 and TRBJ2-3; 7 nucleotides agree with TRBD2. CDR1 is MNHNY, CDR2 SVGAGI, per germline (reference sequence). Germline trimming cut 6 bases from V and 2 bases from J; bases unmatched to any gene: 11. The CDR3 has 16 amino acids. The CDR3 sequence: CASSYTMRGNTDTQYF. The CDR3 DNA reads as TGTGCCAGCAGCTACACTATGCGGGGGAACACAGATACGCAGTATTTT.